This T cell receptor (beta chain) comes out of a study of sequential checkpoint blockade in melanoma. This clone was seen once. Mismatch with germline at one junction end may stem from a read error. Regarding treatment: randomized to nivolumab then ipilimumab (arm A) or the reverse (arm B). Patients had received no earlier DNA-damaging chemotherapy. Germline V CDR1 and CDR2: LGHNA, YSLEER. The CDR3 totals 15 residues. Profiled with immunoSEQ multiplex PCR; TCRdb holds only in-frame clones, not every one. The table includes some 9,000 clones, approximately 59% detected once. V and J are TRBV4-3 and TRBJ1-1; D is uncertain. The sequence came from a human donor with melanoma. Source: CD8+ T cells sorted from blood (inferred from file names), taken from a patient given nivolumab and ipilimumab in sequence. The CDR3: CASSQEIASNTEAFF. Written as DNA, the CDR3 is TGCGCCAGCAGTCAAGAGATAGCCTCGAACACTGAAGCTTTCTTT.